Below, 24 T cell receptor beta chains from the same sample are listed, as sequenced in a study of blood T cell repertoires in COVID-19 (dated by TCRdb to about 2020). The library came from the immunoSEQ multiplex PCR assay. This immuneACCESS table, as held by TCRdb, lists in-frame sequences with V and J called but not all clones. Of the missing ones, under half trace to an unresolved V gene in checked studies; the others have no known cause. This sample lists around 270,000 clones; roughly 91% were detected once. The ten largest clones represent around 0.88% of the sample. Specimen: peripheral blood. These receptors originate from a man aged 30-40 years with acute or convalescent COVID-19.

The J gene is TRBJ2-1, the V gene TRBV28; 13 positions match TRBD2. J gave up 6 bases and V 1 base, and 6 bases lay outside the gene matches. This CDR3 is built from 17 residues. Looked up from germline, CDR1 is MDHEN and CDR2 is SYDVKM. The CDR3 loop reads CASSLLLAGGARNEQFF. The CDR3 DNA reads as TGTGCCAGCAGTTTATTACTAGCGGGGGGGGCACGCAATGAGCAGTTCTTC.

The chain combines TRBV3-1 (or the pseudogene TRBV3-2) with TRBJ2-5; D is possibly TRBD2 (6 bases). Germline V gene data show CDR1 as LGHDT and CDR2 as YNNKEL (reference sequence). This CDR3 spans 14 amino acids. Trimming took off 7 bases at V and 2 bases at J, with 14 bases between the two ends. CDR3 sequence: CASTRWEDQETQYF. In DNA, the CDR3 is TGTGCCAGCACCAGATGGGAGGATCAAGAGACCCAGTACTTC.

The J gene is TRBJ1-5, the V gene TRBV6-5; perhaps TRBD1 as D (5 bases). The CDR3 runs to 15 residues. The V gene's germline CDR1 is MNHEY and CDR2 SVGAGI. Trimming removed 2 bases at V and 2 bases at J, with 10 bases between. This chain's CDR3 is CASSYQGQGNQPQHF. CDR3 in DNA: TGTGCCAGCAGTTACCAGGGTCAGGGCAATCAGCCCCAGCATTTT.

This clone was recorded once. The chain employs TRBV7-3 and TRBJ1-2, with a tentative D call TRBD1 (5 bases). The germline V and J ends were trimmed by 2 bases and 8 bases, with 12 bases remaining between them. The germline CDR1 and CDR2 sequences are SGHTA and FQGTGA. The CDR3 is made up of 13 amino acids. CDR3 coding DNA: TGTGCCAGCAGCTTAGGGGCGGGAGGCGGCTACACCTTC. Protein sequence: CASSLGAGGGYTF.

The CDR3 loop is CASSWEYSYEQYF. As DNA, the CDR3 is TGTGCCAGCAGCTGGGAGTACTCCTACGAGCAGTACTTC. The V gene is TRBV5-4, the J gene TRBJ2-7, with D perhaps TRBD2 (5 bases). CDR3 size: 13 residues. V gave up 3 bases and J gave up 0 bases, with 7 bases separating them. In germline, CDR1 is SGHNT, CDR2 YYREEE (reference sequence). The entire variable domain, with the rest obtained from reference TRBV5-4 and TRBJ2-7, is as follows: ETGVTQSPTHLIKTRGQQVTLRCSSQSGHNTVSWYQQALGQGPQFIFQYYREEENGRGNFPPRFSGLQFPNYSSELNVNALELDDSALYLCASSWEYSYEQYFGPGTRLTVT.

V is TRBV18 and J is TRBJ2-2, with 7 bases identical to TRBD1. CDR3 length equals 16 residues. Germline V gene lookup returns CDR1 KGHSH and CDR2 LQKENI. V lost 0 bases, J lost 0 bases, and 1 base stayed unmatched. The CDR3 reads CASSPPTGANTGELFF. Here the CDR3 DNA reads TGTGCCAGCTCACCACCTACAGGGGCGAACACCGGGGAGCTGTTTTTT.

V gene TRBV20-1 combines with J gene TRBJ1-1; TRBD1 matches at 7 bases. The V gene end was trimmed by 6 bases and the J gene end by 7 bases; junction bases not matched to a gene: 5. Germline values: CDR1 DFQATT, CDR2 SNEGSKA (reference sequence). The CDR3 has 11 residues. The CDR3 sequence is CSAPGQSEAFF. The CDR3 DNA is TGCAGTGCACCGGGACAGAGTGAAGCTTTCTTT.

The chain couples TRBV5-1 to TRBJ1-2; a weak D match, TRBD1 (6 bases). The V gene's germline CDR1 is SGHRS and CDR2 YFSETQ. The V end lost 4 bases, the J end lost 6 bases, and 10 bases lay between the germline ends. The CDR3 length is 12 residues. Here the CDR3 reads CASSLQGDGYTF. CDR3 coding DNA: TGCGCCAGCAGCCTACAGGGAGATGGCTACACCTTC.

The rearrangement links TRBV6-2 or TRBV6-3 to TRBJ2-7; 9 positions agree with TRBD1. The CDR3 totals 17 residues. Germline V gene data show CDR1 as MNHEY and CDR2 as SVGEGT. The trim removed 4 bases at V and 2 bases at J, leaving 12 bases unmatched. The CDR3 coding sequence is TGTGCCAGCAGTTGGGGACAGGGTATGGGGGGGACCTACGAGCAGTACTTC. Its translation: CASSWGQGMGGTYEQYF.

The V and J genes are TRBV7-3 and TRBJ2-3; TRBD1 matches at 11 bases. Germline V gene data show CDR1 as SGHTA and CDR2 as FQGTGA. J lost 4 bases, V lost 4 bases, and 4 bases had no gene match. The CDR3 length is 15 residues. CDR3 sequence: CASSSDRGPADTQYF. DNA for the CDR3: TGTGCCAGCAGCTCGGACAGGGGGCCGGCAGATACGCAGTATTTT.

The chain combines TRBV7-9 with TRBJ1-2, with 7 bases matching TRBD1. CDR1 is SEHNR and CDR2 is FQNEAQ in the germline V gene (reference sequence). This CDR3 comprises 14 residues. J lost 4 bases, V lost 5 bases, and 7 bases had no gene match. CDR3 DNA sequence: TGTGCCAGCAGCCGGGCACAGGGGAGCTATGGCTACACCTTC. This sequence encodes CASSRAQGSYGYTF.

The V call is TRBV2, the J call TRBJ1-5; 7 bases are a match to TRBD1. V shed 6 bases, J shed 7 bases, and the junction held 12 bases outside the gene matches. The CDR3 runs to 15 residues. Per the germline V gene, CDR1 is SNHLY and CDR2 is FYNNEI. The DNA of the CDR3 is TGTGCCAGCAGCAACTCAGGGGGACTGGGACAGCCCCAGCATTTT. This encodes CASSNSGGLGQPQHF.

The genes are TRBV6-5 and TRBJ2-7, with D tentatively TRBD1 (5 bases). CDR1 and CDR2 (germline): MNHEY, SVGAGI. The CDR3 contains 13 residues. Trimming removed 6 bases at V and 1 base at J, with 10 bases between. DNA for the CDR3: TGTGCCAGCAGACCGACAGATTCCTACGAGCAGTACTTC. The encoded protein is CASRPTDSYEQYF.

The chain recombines TRBV14 with TRBJ2-2; D is ambiguous. The germline gives CDR1 SGHDN, CDR2 FVKESK. V lost 2 bases to trimming and J lost 4 bases, with 14 bases between them. The CDR3 is 16 amino acids. CDR3 bases: TGTGCCAGCAGCCAATGGGCGTCCGCTGGCACCGGGGAGCTGTTTTTT. Encoded protein: CASSQWASAGTGELFF.

The chain has TRBV5-1 and TRBJ1-2; D unresolved. CDR1 and CDR2 (germline): SGHRS, YFSETQ. CDR3 size: 12 residues. V lost 3 bases and J lost 5, with 8 bases in between. The CDR3 region is CASSSDTYGYTF. The CDR3 DNA reads TGCGCCAGCAGCTCCGACACATATGGCTACACCTTC.

The rearrangement joins TRBV14 to TRBJ1-1; maybe TRBD1 (6 bases). V lost 2 bases and J 0 bases, leaving 16 bases between the germline ends. This CDR3 has 17 amino acids. Germline CDR1 is SGHDN and CDR2 is FVKESK. CDR3 loop: CASSQLQGIGMNTEAFF. The CDR3 DNA reads as TGTGCCAGCAGCCAACTACAGGGAATTGGAATGAACACTGAAGCTTTCTTT.

In this sample, this clone turned up once. The chain uses TRBV5-5 and TRBJ2-2, with 8 bases fitting TRBD2. V gave up 3 bases and J gave up 5 bases; unmatched junction bases: 3. The V gene's germline CDR1 is SGHKS and CDR2 YYEKEE (reference sequence). This CDR3 contains 14 residues. The CDR3 region has the DNA TGTGCCAGCAGCTGGAGCGGGAGTACCGGGGAGCTGTTTTTT. The encoded protein is CASSWSGSTGELFF.

This clone has more than one count but fewer than ten. The chain joins TRBV5-4 to TRBJ1-6, with D tentatively TRBD1 (6 bases). The ends were cut back, 2 bases at V and 6 bases at J, with 15 bases in the middle. Germline values: CDR1 SGHNT, CDR2 YYREEE (reference sequence). The CDR3 contains 16 residues. Written as DNA, the CDR3 is TGTGCCAGCAGCTTCCCACAGGGCCCTGGTAATTCACCCCTCCACTTT. Protein product: CASSFPQGPGNSPLHF.

The chain links TRBV6-5 to TRBJ2-5; TRBD2 matches 8 bases. V lost 6 bases to trimming and J lost 5 bases; unmatched junction nucleotides: 5. This CDR3 has 13 amino acids. Germline CDR1 MNHEY, CDR2 SVGAGI. The CDR3 region is CASRAGLGETQYF. The CDR3 DNA sequence: TGTGCCAGCAGGGCGGGACTAGGGGAGACCCAGTACTTC.

The chain is built from TRBV5-1 and TRBJ2-1, with 7 positions matching TRBD2. This CDR3 is 15 amino acids long. V was clipped by 2 bases and J by 0 bases; unmatched bases: 2. Germline CDR1 and CDR2: SGHRS and YFSETQ. The CDR3 region has the DNA TGCGCCAGCAGCTTCGGGGGGTCCTCCTACAATGAGCAGTTCTTC. Translation: CASSFGGSSYNEQFF.

This chain connects TRBV7-2 to TRBJ2-3, with D perhaps TRBD2 (6 bases). Germline-derived CDR1 and CDR2 are SGHTA and FQGNSA. V lost 8 bases and J 0 bases, leaving 15 bases between the germline ends. The CDR3 length is 15 residues. CDR3 in DNA: TGTGCCAGCCGTTTGGGACTCACTAGCACAGATACGCAGTATTTT. It codes for CASRLGLTSTDTQYF.

The chain couples TRBV19 to TRBJ1-2, with 8 bases aligning to TRBD1. The CDR3 is 15 residues long. With V trimmed by 5 bases and J by 0 bases, 5 bases remained unmatched. The germline V gene encodes CDR1 LNHDA and CDR2 SQIVND (reference sequence). CDR3 loop: CASSLAGGPNYGYTF. CDR3 nucleotides: TGTGCCAGTAGTCTGGCAGGGGGCCCTAACTATGGCTACACCTTC.

V and J are TRBV10-3 and TRBJ1-1, with TRBD1 as a possible D gene (5 bases). Trimming shortened V by 11 bases and J by 6 bases, and 19 bases separated the two germline ends. Germline CDR1 and CDR2: ENHRY and SYGVKD. The CDR3 is 13 amino acids. The CDR3 DNA is TGTGCCTCCCAAACTCTATCAGGGCCTGAAGCTTTCTTT. Translating it yields CASQTLSGPEAFF.

The rearrangement uses TRBV3-1 (or the pseudogene TRBV3-2) and TRBJ2-3, with a tentative D call TRBD2 (5 bases). The CDR3 loop spans 16 amino acids. The germline CDR1 and CDR2 sequences are LGHDT and YNNKEL (reference sequence). The V end was cut by 4 bases, the J end by 6 bases, with 20 bases between. CDR3 in DNA: TGTGCCAGCAGCCGGGCGAGGGCAGTAGAGTCGGATACGCAGTATTTT. The encoded protein is CASSRARAVESDTQYF.